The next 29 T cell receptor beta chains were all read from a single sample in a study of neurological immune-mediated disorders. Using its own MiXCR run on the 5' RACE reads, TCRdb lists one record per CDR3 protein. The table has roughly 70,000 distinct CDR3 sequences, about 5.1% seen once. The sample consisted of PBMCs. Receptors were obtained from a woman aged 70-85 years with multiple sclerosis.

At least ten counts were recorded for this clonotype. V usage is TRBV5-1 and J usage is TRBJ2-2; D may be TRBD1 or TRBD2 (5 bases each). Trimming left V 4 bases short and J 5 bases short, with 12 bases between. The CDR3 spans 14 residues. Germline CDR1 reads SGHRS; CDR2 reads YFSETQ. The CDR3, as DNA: TGCGCCAGCAGCCTCGGGACGTTAACCGGGGAGCTGTTTTTT. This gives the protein CASSLGTLTGELFF.

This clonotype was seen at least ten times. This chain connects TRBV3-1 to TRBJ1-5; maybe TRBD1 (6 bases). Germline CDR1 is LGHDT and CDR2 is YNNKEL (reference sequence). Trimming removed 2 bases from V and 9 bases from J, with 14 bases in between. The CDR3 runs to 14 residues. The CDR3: CASSQSTGTVPQHF. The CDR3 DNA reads TGTGCCAGCAGCCAAAGTACAGGGACGGTGCCCCAGCATTTT.

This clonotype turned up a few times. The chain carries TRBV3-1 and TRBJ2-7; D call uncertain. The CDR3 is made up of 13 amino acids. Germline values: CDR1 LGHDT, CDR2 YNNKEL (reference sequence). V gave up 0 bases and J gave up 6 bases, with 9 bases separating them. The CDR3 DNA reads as TGTGCCAGCAGCCAAGAAGTCCCTAGCGAGCAGTACTTC. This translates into CASSQEVPSEQYF.

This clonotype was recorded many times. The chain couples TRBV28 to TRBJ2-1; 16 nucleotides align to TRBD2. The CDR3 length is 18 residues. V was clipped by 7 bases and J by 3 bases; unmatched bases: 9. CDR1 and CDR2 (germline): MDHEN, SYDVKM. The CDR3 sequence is CASTRGLAGGLNYNEQFF. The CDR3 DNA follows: TGTGCCAGCACCAGGGGACTAGCGGGAGGGTTAAACTACAATGAGCAGTTCTTC.

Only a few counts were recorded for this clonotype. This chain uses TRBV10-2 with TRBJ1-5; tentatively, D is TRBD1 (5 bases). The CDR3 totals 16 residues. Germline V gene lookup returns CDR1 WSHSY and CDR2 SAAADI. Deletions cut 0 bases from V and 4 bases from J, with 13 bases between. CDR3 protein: CASSESAGRGNQPQHF. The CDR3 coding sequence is TGCGCCAGCAGTGAGTCGGCAGGGAGGGGTAATCAGCCCCAGCATTTT.

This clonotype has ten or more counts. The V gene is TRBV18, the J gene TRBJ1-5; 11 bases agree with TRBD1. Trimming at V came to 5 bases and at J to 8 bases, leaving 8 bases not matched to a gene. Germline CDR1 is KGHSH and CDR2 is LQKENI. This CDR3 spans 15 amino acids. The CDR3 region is CASSAGTGGREPQHF. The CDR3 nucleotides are TGTGCCAGCTCAGCAGGGACAGGGGGTCGGGAGCCCCAGCATTTT.

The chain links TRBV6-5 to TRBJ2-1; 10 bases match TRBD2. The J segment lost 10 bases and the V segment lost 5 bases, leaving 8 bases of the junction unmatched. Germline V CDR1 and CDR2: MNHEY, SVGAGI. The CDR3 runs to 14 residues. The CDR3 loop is CASSPGTSVREQFF. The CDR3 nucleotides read TGTGCCAGCAGTCCCGGGACTAGCGTGCGCGAGCAGTTCTTC.

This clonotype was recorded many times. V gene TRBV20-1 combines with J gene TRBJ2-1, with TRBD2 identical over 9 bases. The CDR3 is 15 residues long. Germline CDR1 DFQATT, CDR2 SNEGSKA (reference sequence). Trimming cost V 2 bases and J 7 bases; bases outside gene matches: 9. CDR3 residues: CSARSQREALNEQFF. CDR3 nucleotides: TGCAGTGCTAGATCTCAGCGGGAGGCCTTGAATGAGCAGTTCTTC.

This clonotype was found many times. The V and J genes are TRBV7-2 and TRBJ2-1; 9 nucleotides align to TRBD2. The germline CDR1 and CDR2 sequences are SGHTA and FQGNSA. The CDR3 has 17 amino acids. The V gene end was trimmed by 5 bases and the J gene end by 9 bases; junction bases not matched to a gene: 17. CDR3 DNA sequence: TGTGCCAGCAGCCGACTTCCTAGCGGGAAGTCAGGTAGTGAGCAGTTCTTC. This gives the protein CASSRLPSGKSGSEQFF.

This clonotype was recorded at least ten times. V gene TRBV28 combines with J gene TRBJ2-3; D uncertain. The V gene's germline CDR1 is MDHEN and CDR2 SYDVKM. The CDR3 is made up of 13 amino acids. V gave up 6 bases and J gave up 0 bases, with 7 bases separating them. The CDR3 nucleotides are TGTGCCAGCAGACAAACTAGCACAGATACGCAGTATTTT. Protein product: CASRQTSTDTQYF.

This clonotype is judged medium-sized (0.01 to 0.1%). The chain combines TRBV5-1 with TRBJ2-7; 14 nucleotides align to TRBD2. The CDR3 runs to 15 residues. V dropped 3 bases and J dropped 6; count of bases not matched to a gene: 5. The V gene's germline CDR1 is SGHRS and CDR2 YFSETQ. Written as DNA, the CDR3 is TGCGCCAGCAGCTCGACTAGCGGGAGGGCCGTCGAGCAGTACTTC. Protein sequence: CASSSTSGRAVEQYF.

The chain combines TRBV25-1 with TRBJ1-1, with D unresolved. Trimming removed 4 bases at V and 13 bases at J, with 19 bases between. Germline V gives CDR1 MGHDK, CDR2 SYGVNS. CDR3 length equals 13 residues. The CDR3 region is CASSVGVVMPYFF. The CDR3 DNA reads TGTGCCAGCAGTGTAGGAGTTGTAATGCCCTATTTCTTT.

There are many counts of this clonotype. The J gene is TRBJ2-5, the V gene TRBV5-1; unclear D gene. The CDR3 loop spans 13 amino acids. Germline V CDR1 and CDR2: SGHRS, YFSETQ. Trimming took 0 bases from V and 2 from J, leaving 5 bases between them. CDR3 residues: CASSLALQETQYF. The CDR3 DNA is TGCGCCAGCAGCTTGGCGCTACAAGAGACCCAGTACTTC.

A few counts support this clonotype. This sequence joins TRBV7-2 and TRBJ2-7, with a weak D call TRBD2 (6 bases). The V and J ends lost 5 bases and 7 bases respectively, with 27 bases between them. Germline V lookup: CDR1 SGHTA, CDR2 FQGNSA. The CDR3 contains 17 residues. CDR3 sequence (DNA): TGTGCCAGCAGCCACAGAGACGGCCTGACTAGTTCGGGAGAGCAGTACTTC. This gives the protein CASSHRDGLTSSGEQYF.

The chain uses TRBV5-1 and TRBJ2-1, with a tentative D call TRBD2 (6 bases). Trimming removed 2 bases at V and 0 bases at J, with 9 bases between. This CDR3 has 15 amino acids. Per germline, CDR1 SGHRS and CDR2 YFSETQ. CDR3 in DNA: TGCGCCAGCAGCTTTTCGGGACTCTCCTACAATGAGCAGTTCTTC. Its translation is CASSFSGLSYNEQFF.

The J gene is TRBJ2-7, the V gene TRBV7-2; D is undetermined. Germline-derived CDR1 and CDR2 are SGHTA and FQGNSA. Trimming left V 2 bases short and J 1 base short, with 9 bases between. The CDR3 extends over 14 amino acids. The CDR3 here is CASSLTTASYEQYF. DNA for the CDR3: TGTGCCAGCAGCTTAACGACGGCTTCCTACGAGCAGTACTTC.

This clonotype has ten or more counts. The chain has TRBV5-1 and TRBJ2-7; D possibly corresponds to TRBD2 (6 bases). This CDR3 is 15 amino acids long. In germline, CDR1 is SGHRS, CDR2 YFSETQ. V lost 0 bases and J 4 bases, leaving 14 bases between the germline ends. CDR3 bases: TGCGCCAGCAGCTTGGGGGACTCCCTCTTGTACGAGCAGTACTTC. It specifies CASSLGDSLLYEQYF.

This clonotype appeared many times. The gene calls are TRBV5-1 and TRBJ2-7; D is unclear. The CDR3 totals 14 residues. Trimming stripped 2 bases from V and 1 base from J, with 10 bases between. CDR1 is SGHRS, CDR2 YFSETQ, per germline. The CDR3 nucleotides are TGCGCCAGCAGCTTACAAGAGCCTTCCTACGAGCAGTACTTC. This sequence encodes CASSLQEPSYEQYF.

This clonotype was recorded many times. As DNA, the CDR3 is TGTGCCAGCAGCCTATCCACAGGGAGGGGGAGACCCCAGCATTTT. It codes for CASSLSTGRGRPQHF. The chain couples TRBV5-5 to TRBJ1-5, with D tentatively TRBD1 (6 bases). The CDR3 spans 15 residues. Germline V gives CDR1 SGHKS, CDR2 YYEKEE (reference sequence). The germline V and J ends were trimmed by 4 bases and 10 bases, with 21 bases remaining between them.

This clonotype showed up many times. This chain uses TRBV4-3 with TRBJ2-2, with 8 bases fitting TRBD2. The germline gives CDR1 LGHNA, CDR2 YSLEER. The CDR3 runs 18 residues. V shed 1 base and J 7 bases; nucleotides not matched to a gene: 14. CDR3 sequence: CASSQVMGGGRVSGELFF. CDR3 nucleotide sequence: TGCGCCAGCAGCCAAGTTATGGGCGGGGGGCGCGTAAGCGGGGAGCTGTTTTTT.

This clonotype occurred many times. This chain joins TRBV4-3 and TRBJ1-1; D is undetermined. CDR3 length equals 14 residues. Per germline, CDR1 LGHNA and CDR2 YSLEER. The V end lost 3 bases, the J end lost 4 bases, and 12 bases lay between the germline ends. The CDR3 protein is CASSQSLSGTEAFF. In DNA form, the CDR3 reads TGCGCCAGCAGCCAGAGTTTGTCGGGCACTGAAGCTTTCTTT.

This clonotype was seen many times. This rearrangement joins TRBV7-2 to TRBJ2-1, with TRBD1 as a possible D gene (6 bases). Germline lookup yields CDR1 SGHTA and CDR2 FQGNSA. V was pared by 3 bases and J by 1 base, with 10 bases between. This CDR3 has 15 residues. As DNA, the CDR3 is TGTGCCAGCAGCTTCCAAGGACAGTCCTACAATGAGCAGTTCTTC. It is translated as CASSFQGQSYNEQFF.

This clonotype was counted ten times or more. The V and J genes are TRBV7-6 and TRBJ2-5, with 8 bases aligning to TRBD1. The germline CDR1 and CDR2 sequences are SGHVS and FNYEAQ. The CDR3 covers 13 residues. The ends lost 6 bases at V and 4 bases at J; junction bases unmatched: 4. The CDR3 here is CASRTQGAETQYF. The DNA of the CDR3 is TGTGCCAGCAGAACCCAGGGGGCAGAGACCCAGTACTTC.

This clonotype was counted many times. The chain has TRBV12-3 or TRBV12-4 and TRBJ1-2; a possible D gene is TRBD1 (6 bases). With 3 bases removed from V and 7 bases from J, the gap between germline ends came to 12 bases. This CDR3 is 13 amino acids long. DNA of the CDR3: TGTGCCAGCAGTTTCCAGGGGTATCGTGGCTACACCTTC. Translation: CASSFQGYRGYTF.

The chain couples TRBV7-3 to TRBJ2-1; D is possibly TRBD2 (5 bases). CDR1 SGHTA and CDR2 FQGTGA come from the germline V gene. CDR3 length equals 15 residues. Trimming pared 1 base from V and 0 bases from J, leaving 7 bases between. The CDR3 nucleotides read TGTGCCAGCAGCTTAAGGGGAGACTCCTACAATGAGCAGTTCTTC. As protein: CASSLRGDSYNEQFF.

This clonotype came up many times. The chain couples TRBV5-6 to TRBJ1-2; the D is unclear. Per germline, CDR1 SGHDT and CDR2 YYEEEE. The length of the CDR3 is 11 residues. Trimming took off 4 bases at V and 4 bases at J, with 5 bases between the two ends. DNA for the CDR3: TGTGCCAGCAGCACCAGCTATGGCTACACCTTC. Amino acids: CASSTSYGYTF. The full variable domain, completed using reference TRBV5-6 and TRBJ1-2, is DAGVTQSPTHLIKTRGQQVTLRCSPKSGHDTVSWYQQALGQGPQFIFQYYEEEERQRGNFPDRFSGHQFPNYSSELNVNALLLGDSALYLCASSTSYGYTFGSGTRLTVV.

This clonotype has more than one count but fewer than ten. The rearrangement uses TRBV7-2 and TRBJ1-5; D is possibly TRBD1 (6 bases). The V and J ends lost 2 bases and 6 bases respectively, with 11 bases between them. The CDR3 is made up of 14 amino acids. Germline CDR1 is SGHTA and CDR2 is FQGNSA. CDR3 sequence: CASSLSGGGQPQHF. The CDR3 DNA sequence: TGTGCCAGCAGCTTATCCGGGGGCGGTCAGCCCCAGCATTTT.

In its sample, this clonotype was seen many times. CDR3: CATSRDSGLAGVYNEQFF. CDR3 bases: TGTGCCACCAGCAGAGATTCGGGTCTAGCGGGAGTCTACAATGAGCAGTTCTTC. The chain carries TRBV15 and TRBJ2-1, with 10 bases identical to TRBD2. Unmatched junction bases numbered 8, after V lost 0 bases and J lost 3 bases. This CDR3 is built from 18 residues. Per the germline V gene, CDR1 is LNHNV and CDR2 is YYDKDF (reference sequence).

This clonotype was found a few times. CDR3 coding DNA: TGTGCCAGCAGCTTGGTAGCGGGAGGGCCCTACAATGAGCAGTTCTTC. Protein product: CASSLVAGGPYNEQFF. The chain has TRBV5-5 and TRBJ2-1; 11 bases map to TRBD2. CDR1 and CDR2 (germline): SGHKS, YYEKEE (reference sequence). Trimming took 0 bases from V and 2 from J; bases not matched to a gene: 1. There are 16 residues in the CDR3.